One and the same sample provided the 3 T cell receptor beta chains below, sequenced in a study of cytomegalovirus exposure and HLA in healthy donors. The PCR made use of 60 Vbeta and 13 Jbeta primers. Sequencing was performed with immunoSEQ multiplex PCR; in TCRdb, only in-frame clones are kept and a portion is missing. This sample has 55,000 to 85,000 clones; approximately 60% occur once, and the top ten carry 3%. Sequences were obtained from PBMCs. These receptors all stem from a woman aged 50 to 60 in good health and CMV-seronegative.

The V and J genes are TRBV29-1 and TRBJ2-5; unclear D gene. V was pared by 7 bases and J by 1 base, with 16 bases between. The CDR3 runs 14 residues. Germline V gene lookup returns CDR1 SQVTM and CDR2 ANQGSEA. The CDR3 region has the DNA TGCAGCGCTGACCGCGGCCCCCCCCAAGAGACCCAGTACTTC. This encodes CSADRGPPQETQYF. The full variable domain, completed using reference TRBV29-1 and TRBJ2-5, is SAVISQKPSRDICQRGTSLTIQCQVDSQVTMMFWYRQQPGQSLTLIATANQGSEATYESGFVIDKFPISRPNLTFSTLTVSNMSPEDSSIYLCSADRGPPQETQYFGPGTRLLVL.

In its sample, this clone was seen a few times. This chain joins TRBV11-3 and TRBJ2-6; 10 nucleotides match TRBD1. Germline V gene data show CDR1 as SGHNT and CDR2 as YENEEA. This CDR3 region has 16 residues. The V segment lost 4 bases and the J segment 2 bases; nucleotides outside the gene matches: 2. The CDR3, as DNA: TGTGCCAGCAGCTCCGGACAGGGGGCTGGGGCCAACGTCCTGACTTTC. It yields the protein CASSSGQGAGANVLTF.

This chain links TRBV4-3 with TRBJ1-1; 8 nucleotides line up with TRBD1. The V gene's germline CDR1 is LGHNA and CDR2 YSLEER. This CDR3 is 13 amino acids long. Trimming took 0 bases from V and 11 from J; bases not matched to a gene: 5. CDR3 loop: CASSQDRTGYAFF. The CDR3 DNA follows: TGCGCCAGCAGCCAAGACAGGACAGGGTATGCTTTCTTT.